This T cell receptor (beta chain) was sequenced during a study of cytomegalovirus exposure and HLA in healthy donors. Study results and caveats: A later analysis found most CMV-associated TCR beta chains apparently HLA-restricted. Immune exposure information comprised only CMV serostatus. In a later analysis, DRB1 alleles had the most associated TCRs; HLA-C alleles the fewest. Among TCR sequences, most were rare, though some public TCRs appeared in many donors.

In the PCR, 60 Vbeta and 13 Jbeta primers were used. Sequencing was performed with immunoSEQ multiplex PCR; in TCRdb, only in-frame clones are kept and a portion is missing. The sample shows fewer than 250,000 clones, almost 80% of them seen only once. Concerning this clone: Its specificity is unknown.

The CDR3 extends over 16 amino acids. The V gene's germline CDR1 is SGDLS and CDR2 YYNGEE. J was trimmed by 4 bases and V by 4 bases; bases with no gene match: 11. The origin of this receptor is a male donor in good health and CMV-seronegative. The sequenced sample consisted of PBMCs. The chain combines TRBV9 with TRBJ2-1; 7 nucleotides line up with TRBD2. CDR3 nucleotide sequence: TGTGCCAGCAGCCCCTCCGGACTAGGCGCGTACAATGAGCAGTTCTTC. Translation gives CASSPSGLGAYNEQFF.